Listed here is a single TCR beta chain. The antigen is undetermined. This sample stems from a study of T cell responses to AZD1222 COVID-19 vaccine. General observations from the study: Seropositive at baseline were only a handful of AZD1222 recipients. Spike-specific TCR breadth and depth were elevated following two AZD1222 doses.

The method was immunoSEQ multiplex PCR; TCRdb's version includes in-frame clones alone and lacks a portion of them. Of around 120,000 clones in the sample, approximately 90% were seen once. Trimming cost V 0 bases and J 1 base, with 6 bases left between them. The V gene's germline CDR1 is LGHDT and CDR2 YNNKEL (reference sequence). The CDR3 totals 14 residues. This specimen was peripheral blood, taken on day 0 of AZD1222 vaccination. This sequence originates from an adult in good health. The V gene is TRBV3-1 (or the pseudogene TRBV3-2), the J gene TRBJ1-1; D not resolved. CDR3 sequence (DNA): TGTGCCAGCAGCCAAGATAACAGGAACACTGAAGCTTTCTTT. This encodes CASSQDNRNTEAFF.